What follows are 24 T cell receptor beta chains derived from one specimen sequenced in a study of cytomegalovirus exposure and HLA in healthy donors. Both 60 Vbeta primers and 13 Jbeta primers went into the PCR. Clones were read by immunoSEQ multiplex PCR, and TCRdb kept only the in-frame ones, dropping some. The top ten hold 0.63% of the sample, which has 200,000 to 250,000 clones, over 65% seen once. The specimen sequenced was PBMCs. These receptors originate from a man aged 18 to 35 in good health and CMV-seronegative.

The rearrangement links TRBV19 to TRBJ2-5; maybe TRBD2 (6 bases). Trimming stripped 2 bases from V and 1 base from J, with 14 bases between. The CDR3 consists of 16 residues. CDR1 is LNHDA and CDR2 is SQIVND in the germline V gene (reference sequence). The CDR3 nucleotides read TGTGCCAGTAGTATACAGTCTAGCGATCGCCAAGAGACCCAGTACTTC. Translating gives CASSIQSSDRQETQYF.

This chain connects TRBV7-9 to TRBJ2-2; 7 nucleotides match TRBD1. Looked up from germline, CDR1 is SEHNR and CDR2 is FQNEAQ (reference sequence). V gave up 5 bases and J gave up 1 base; unmatched junction bases: 7. The CDR3 runs to 16 residues. CDR3 DNA: TGTGCCAGCAGCCCACCTCGGACAGGGAACACCGGGGAGCTGTTTTTT. It codes for CASSPPRTGNTGELFF.

The chain links TRBV7-2 to TRBJ2-1; 11 bases align to TRBD1. The CDR3 spans 17 residues. CDR1 and CDR2 (germline): SGHTA, FQGNSA. J lost 2 bases, V lost 4 bases, and 7 bases had no gene match. CDR3 loop: CASSSRDRGKPYNEQFF. Here the CDR3 DNA reads TGTGCCAGCAGCTCCCGGGACAGGGGGAAACCCTACAATGAGCAGTTCTTC.

The chain combines TRBV7-8 with TRBJ2-7, with TRBD1 matching 7 bases. The CDR3 covers 13 residues. V was pared by 1 base and J by 3 bases, with 0 bases of the junction left unmatched. In germline, CDR1 is SGHVS, CDR2 FQNEAQ. Written as DNA, the CDR3 is TGTGCCAGCAGCTTAGACAGGGGCTACGAGCAGTACTTC. It codes for CASSLDRGYEQYF. Full variable domain (remainder filled in from reference TRBV7-8 and TRBJ2-7): GAGVSQSPRYKVAKRGQDVALRCDPISGHVSLFWYQQALGQGPEFLTYFQNEAQLDKSGLPSDRFFAERPEGSVSTLKIQRTQQEDSAVYLCASSLDRGYEQYFGPGTRLTVT.

V gene TRBV5-1 combines with J gene TRBJ2-7; a possible D gene is TRBD2 (5 bases). Germline V gene sequence: CDR1 SGHRS, CDR2 YFSETQ. V lost 2 bases and J lost 3, with 21 bases in between. The CDR3 extends over 17 amino acids. The CDR3 nucleotides are TGCGCCAGCAGCTTCCCCCGAGACGGAGACTACTTCTACGAGCAGTACTTC. Encoded protein: CASSFPRDGDYFYEQYF.

The V call is TRBV5-1, the J call TRBJ1-1; 9 nucleotides agree with TRBD1. Germline CDR1 is SGHRS and CDR2 is YFSETQ. The ends lost 2 bases at V and 4 bases at J; junction bases unmatched: 6. The CDR3 is 15 amino acids. The CDR3 protein is CASSFPMTGGTEAFF. The CDR3, as DNA: TGCGCCAGCAGCTTCCCCATGACAGGGGGCACTGAAGCTTTCTTT.

This clone is a singleton in its sample. The chain uses TRBV19 and TRBJ1-2; a possible D gene is TRBD1 (6 bases). The germline gives CDR1 LNHDA, CDR2 SQIVND (reference sequence). V dropped 1 base and J dropped 7 bases, with 22 bases sitting between them. The CDR3 totals 17 residues. CDR3 bases: TGTGCCAGTAGTATAGTACTCGGCCAGGGGCGAATTGCTGGCTACACCTTC. The encoded protein is CASSIVLGQGRIAGYTF.

J is TRBJ1-5 and V is TRBV11-2, with TRBD1 matching over 7 bases. Germline-derived CDR1 and CDR2 are SGHAT and FQNNGV. V shed 5 bases, J shed 4 bases, and the junction held 2 bases outside the gene matches. This CDR3 region has 13 residues. The CDR3 nucleotides are TGTGCCAGCAGCGTCAGGGGGAATCAGCCCCAGCATTTT. It encodes CASSVRGNQPQHF.

The genes are TRBV6-5 and TRBJ1-2; D is possibly TRBD1 (6 bases). Trimming took 6 bases from V and 4 from J, leaving 15 bases between them. The CDR3 contains 14 residues. Germline V gene sequence: CDR1 MNHEY, CDR2 SVGAGI. The CDR3 here is CASRDSRAVYGYTF. DNA for the CDR3: TGTGCCAGCAGGGACAGCCGTGCGGTCTATGGCTACACCTTC.

The V gene is TRBV25-1, the J gene TRBJ2-1; 7 bases are a match to TRBD2. There are 16 residues in the CDR3. The J segment lost 8 bases and the V segment lost 2 bases, leaving 12 bases of the junction unmatched. From germline, CDR1 is MGHDK and CDR2 SYGVNS. The CDR3 DNA sequence: TGTGCCAGCAGTGAAGGTGTTAGCGGGCCAACAGATGAGCAGTTCTTC. Protein sequence: CASSEGVSGPTDEQFF.

This clone was seen a few times. The CDR3 nucleotides read TGTGCCAGCAGTTCTCAGGGGGATCAAGCTTTCTTT. Amino acids: CASSSQGDQAFF. The chain carries TRBV6-5 and TRBJ1-1, with 7 bases that match TRBD1. J gave up 9 bases and V 4 bases, and 5 bases lay outside the gene matches. Germline values: CDR1 MNHEY, CDR2 SVGAGI. The CDR3 is 12 amino acids.

The CDR3 DNA reads TGCGCCAGCAGTATCGGGACAGGGGCCTACGAGCAGTACTTC. Translated: CASSIGTGAYEQYF. The genes are TRBV5-1 and TRBJ2-7, with 10 bases fitting TRBD1. In germline, CDR1 is SGHRS, CDR2 YFSETQ. CDR3 size: 14 residues. With 5 bases clipped from V and 2 bases from J, the junction kept 4 bases outside the gene matches.

V and J are TRBV7-9 and TRBJ2-7; unclear D gene. The V gene lost 2 bases and the J gene lost 1 base, with 6 bases spanning the gap. Per the germline V gene, CDR1 is SEHNR and CDR2 is FQNEAQ (reference sequence). The CDR3 has 13 amino acids. CDR3 DNA sequence: TGTGCCAGCAGCTTACAGGATTCCTACGAGCAGTACTTC. It specifies CASSLQDSYEQYF. Looking up the rest from reference TRBV7-9 and TRBJ2-7 gives the full variable domain: DTGVSQNPRHKITKRGQNVTFRCDPISEHNRLYWYRQTLGQGPEFLTYFQNEAQLEKSRLLSDRFSAERPKGSFSTLEIQRTEQGDSAMYLCASSLQDSYEQYFGPGTRLTVT.

This chain uses TRBV7-9 with TRBJ2-2, with 8 nucleotides matching TRBD1. The germline CDR1 and CDR2 sequences are SEHNR and FQNEAQ (reference sequence). The CDR3 has 14 residues. Losses at the gene ends were 4 bases for V and 7 bases for J; bases not matched to a gene: 5. Here the CDR3 DNA reads TGTGCCAGCAGCTCCCAGGGGGCGGGCGGGGAGCTGTTTTTT. Translation gives CASSSQGAGGELFF.

CDR3 bases: TGCGCCAGCAGCCAGGGGGCAGGTCACAATCAGCCCCAGCATTTT. Translated, it gives CASSQGAGHNQPQHF. The V gene is TRBV4-1, the J gene TRBJ1-5; a weak D match, TRBD1 (6 bases). Per germline, CDR1 MGHRA and CDR2 YSYEKL. The V and J ends lost 3 bases and 3 bases respectively, with 12 bases between them. The CDR3 has 15 amino acids.

As regards this clone: This specimen includes other DNA sequences encoding the same CDR3. The gene calls are TRBV20-1 and TRBJ1-1, with D perhaps TRBD1 (5 bases). The CDR3 extends over 11 amino acids. V gave up 4 bases and J gave up 5 bases, with 8 bases separating them. Germline V gene data show CDR1 as DFQATT and CDR2 as SNEGSKA (reference sequence). In DNA form, the CDR3 reads TGCAGTGCTAAAGGGGATACTGAAGCTTTCTTT. Amino acids: CSAKGDTEAFF.

This chain joins TRBV5-1 and TRBJ1-1; D may be TRBD1 (5 bases). The germline CDR1 and CDR2 sequences are SGHRS and YFSETQ. The CDR3 has 13 residues. Deletions cut 10 bases from V and 2 bases from J, with 15 bases between. The DNA for the CDR3 is TGCGCCGGGAAACAGGACCTCAACACTGAAGCTTTCTTT. Its protein is CAGKQDLNTEAFF.

This sequence joins TRBV11-1 and TRBJ2-1; D remains ambiguous. Trimming stripped 5 bases from V and 5 bases from J, with 16 bases between. Germline CDR1 and CDR2: SGHAT and FQDESV (reference sequence). This CDR3 spans 15 amino acids. CDR3 in amino acids: CASSPIGTVNNEQFF. CDR3 sequence (DNA): TGTGCCAGCAGCCCAATCGGAACAGTAAACAATGAGCAGTTCTTC.

V and J are TRBV10-2 and TRBJ2-3; 11 bases are shared with TRBD2. Germline-derived CDR1 and CDR2 are WSHSY and SAAADI. V shed 8 bases, J shed 4 bases, and the junction held 8 bases outside the gene matches. This CDR3 has 15 residues. The CDR3 sequence: CASDSGRALADTQYF. CDR3 nucleotides: TGCGCCAGCGATAGCGGGAGGGCCCTCGCAGATACGCAGTATTTT.

The rearrangement links TRBV19 to TRBJ2-1; D possibly corresponds to TRBD1 (6 bases). The germline V gene encodes CDR1 LNHDA and CDR2 SQIVND (reference sequence). V lost 5 bases and J 0 bases, leaving 23 bases between the germline ends. The CDR3 loop spans 19 amino acids. CDR3 loop: CASSPHRATYKSSYNEQFF. CDR3 DNA: TGTGCCAGTAGTCCCCACAGGGCCACCTACAAGAGCTCCTACAATGAGCAGTTCTTC. The full variable domain, completed using reference TRBV19 and TRBJ2-1, is DGGITQSPKYLFRKEGQNVTLSCEQNLNHDAMYWYRQDPGQGLRLIYYSQIVNDFQKGDIAEGYSVSREKKESFPLTVTSAQKNPTAFYLCASSPHRATYKSSYNEQFFGPGTRLTVL.

This chain uses TRBV2 with TRBJ2-2; 11 nucleotides agree with TRBD2. This CDR3 is built from 15 residues. CDR1 and CDR2 (germline): SNHLY, FYNNEI. V shed 5 bases and J 2 bases; nucleotides not matched to a gene: 1. In nucleotides, the CDR3 is TGTGCCAGCAGTAGACTAGCGGGAAACACCGGGGAGCTGTTTTTT. It translates to CASSRLAGNTGELFF.

The chain joins TRBV25-1 to TRBJ2-1; perhaps TRBD1 as D (5 bases). The germline V gene has CDR1 MGHDK and CDR2 SYGVNS. The CDR3 covers 13 residues. V was pared by 4 bases and J by 4 bases, with 8 bases between. Written as DNA, the CDR3 is TGTGCCAGCAGTGGGACATTTTACAATGAGCAGTTCTTC. Translation gives CASSGTFYNEQFF.

The chain combines TRBV2 with TRBJ2-2; 9 bases map to TRBD2. The CDR3 sequence is 15 residues long. Trimming took 4 bases from V and 5 from J; bases not matched to a gene: 5. CDR1 is SNHLY, CDR2 FYNNEI, per germline. The CDR3 is CASSVGSGRTGELFF. The CDR3 nucleotides read TGTGCCAGCAGTGTGGGTAGCGGGAGAACCGGGGAGCTGTTTTTT.

The V call is TRBV9, the J call TRBJ2-3; 9 nucleotides match TRBD2. The length of the CDR3 is 15 residues. Germline V lookup: CDR1 SGDLS, CDR2 YYNGEE. The V gene end was trimmed by 2 bases and the J gene end by 3 bases; junction bases not matched to a gene: 4. In nucleotides, the CDR3 is TGTGCCAGCAGCGTTAGCGGGAGTGTGACAGATACGCAGTATTTT. Translated: CASSVSGSVTDTQYF.